This is a list of T cell receptor beta chains from one sample in a study of cytomegalovirus exposure and HLA in healthy donors. This table comes from immunoSEQ multiplex PCR, and its TCRdb copy is limited to in-frame clones, with some not included. The table includes over 90,000 clones, 55% to 80% detected once. Sample: PBMCs. These TCRs come from a man between 35 and 55 years old in good health and CMV-seronegative. Both conserved end residues are part of each CDR3. D genes are given only for firm matches. Clone size is not always given. Where it is, it says once, few, many or a class for expanded clones.

size,D,J,V,DNA,CDR3
NA,NA,TRBJ1-2,TRBV10-3,TGTGCCACCCTCCCCGAAGCGGACTATGGCTACACCTTC,CATLPEADYGYTF
few,NA,TRBJ2-7,TRBV9,TGTGCCAGCAGCCCAGCGGCCTACTCCCACGAGCAGTACTTC,CASSPAAYSHEQYF
NA,TRBD1,TRBJ2-1,TRBV5-4,TGTGCCAGCAGCTTGGACAGGGGTGATGAGCAGTTCTTC,CASSLDRGDEQFF
NA,TRBD2,TRBJ2-3,TRBV13,TGTGCCAGCAGCTTAGCGAGGAGCGGGGGGGCTGAAGATACGCAGTATTTT,CASSLARSGGAEDTQYF
NA,TRBD1,TRBJ1-2,TRBV18,TGTGCCAGCTCACCTTTAGACAGGGATTATGATGGCTACACCTTC,CASSPLDRDYDGYTF
NA,TRBD1,TRBJ1-1,TRBV7-3,TGTGCCAGCAGCTCGACAGGGATGCGTACTGAAGCTTTCTTT,CASSSTGMRTEAFF
few,NA,TRBJ2-1,TRBV2,TGTGCCAGTGGACTCCAGTCCTACAATGAGCAGTTCTTC,CASGLQSYNEQFF
NA,NA,TRBJ1-4,TRBV28,TGTGCCAGCAGTTTACTGTCAGGCAGGGAAGGGGGACCCAATGAAAAACTGTTTTTT,CASSLLSGREGGPNEKLFF
NA,TRBD1,TRBJ2-7,TRBV7-9,TGTGCCAGCAGCGTACGGGACAGGGGGCTGGCCTACGAGCAGTACTTC,CASSVRDRGLAYEQYF
NA,TRBD1,TRBJ2-1,TRBV9,TGTGCCAGCAGCGTAGGTCAGGGGGCTTTTTACAATGAGCAGTTCTTC,CASSVGQGAFYNEQFF
NA,NA,TRBJ2-7,TRBV10-1,TGCGCCAGCAGTGAGGGAGACGAGCAGTACTTC,CASSEGDEQYF
NA,NA,TRBJ2-5,TRBV6-1,TGTGCCAGCAGGAGCAGGGGACAAGAGACCCAGTACTTC,CASRSRGQETQYF
NA,NA,TRBJ2-4,TRBV6-6,TGTGCCAGCAGCATCCCGGAGAGTGACATTCAGTACTTC,CASSIPESDIQYF
once,TRBD2,TRBJ2-1,TRBV14,TGTGCCAGCAGCCAACTAGCGGGGAAGTACAATGAGCAGTTCTTC,CASSQLAGKYNEQFF
NA,NA,TRBJ1-1,TRBV7-9,TGTGCCAGCAGCTTATTTCTAAATACTGAAGCTTTCTTT,CASSLFLNTEAFF
NA,TRBD2,TRBJ2-1,TRBV6-6,TGTGCCAGCAGTTACCTAGCGGGGGGCCCCTTCGAGCAGTTCTTC,CASSYLAGGPFEQFF
NA,NA,TRBJ1-3,TRBV2,TGTGCCAGCATGGAGGGGTGGACCCTCTCTGGAAACACCATATATTTT,CASMEGWTLSGNTIYF
once,NA,TRBJ2-2,TRBV5-8,TGTGCCAGCAGCGCGGGGACAGCCATCGACACCGGGGAGCTGTTTTTT,CASSAGTAIDTGELFF
NA,TRBD1,TRBJ2-5,TRBV9,TGTGCCAGCAGCCCGAGGTTAGGCAGGGGGCAAGAGACCCAGTACTTC,CASSPRLGRGQETQYF
NA,NA,TRBJ2-5,TRBV20-1,TGCAGTGCTAGTAACCAAGAGACCCAGTACTTC,CSASNQETQYF
NA,NA,TRBJ2-3,TRBV5-1,TGCGCCAGCAGCTTCGGAGGAGATACGCAGTATTTT,CASSFGGDTQYF
NA,TRBD1,TRBJ2-4,TRBV6-5,TGTGCCAGCAGTTCCTCGCAGGGGGCAAACATTCAGTACTTC,CASSSSQGANIQYF
NA,NA,TRBJ2-7,TRBV5-1,TGCGCCAGCAGCTTGATGACTAGTCTCTACGAGCAGTACTTC,CASSLMTSLYEQYF
NA,NA,TRBJ1-5,TRBV9,TGTGCCAGCAGCGTAATCGGCGGGCCCCAGCATTTT,CASSVIGGPQHF
NA,TRBD2,TRBJ2-2,TRBV11-2,TGTGCCAGCAGCCGGGCGAGCGGGGGGGCCACCGGGGAGCTGTTTTTT,CASSRASGGATGELFF
few,NA,TRBJ2-3,TRBV7-6,TGTGCCAGCAGCTTTTTTGCTAATGAAGATACGCAGTATTTT,CASSFFANEDTQYF
NA,NA,TRBJ2-2,TRBV5-1,TGCGCCAGCAGGAGGGAGACGAACACCGGGGAGCTGTTTTTT,CASRRETNTGELFF
NA,NA,TRBJ2-2,TRBV13,TGTGCCAGCAGGGCGACAGGGAACACCGGGGAGCTGTTTTTT,CASRATGNTGELFF
NA,TRBD2,TRBJ2-1,TRBV6-5,TGTGCCAGCAGTTCCCTCCGAGCGGGGGCCTACAATGAGCAGTTCTTC,CASSSLRAGAYNEQFF
NA,TRBD2,TRBJ2-3,TRBV28,TGTGCCAGCAGGGAAAGCGGGGGGGGCACAGATACGCAGTATTTT,CASRESGGGTDTQYF
NA,TRBD1,TRBJ1-1,TRBV6-6,TGTGCCAGCAGCCCCGGGACAGTTGAAGCTTTCTTT,CASSPGTVEAFF
NA,NA,TRBJ1-2,TRBV11-2,TGTGCCAGCAGCTTCGGGGGGCGAGGTTCCTACACCTTC,CASSFGGRGSYTF